These 20 T cell receptor beta chains were sequenced from one sample in a study of CD8+CD57+ T cells in acquired aplastic anemia. Sequencing was done on patients that had shown CD8+CD57+ cell expansion by flow cytometry. TCR beta VDJ combinations and CDR3 sequences were profiled from genomic DNA. TCRdb passed the reads through MiXCR, listing each CDR3 protein once. This sample has some 160,000 distinct CDR3 sequences, with around half found just once. The source material was sorted CD4+, CD8+, or CD8+CD57+ T cells (not recorded which) from PBMCs. The receptors here all came from a human donor with aplastic anemia.

V is TRBV11-1 and J is TRBJ1-6; no reliable D call. The CDR3 contains 16 residues. Germline-derived CDR1 and CDR2 are SGHAT and FQDESV (reference sequence). V lost 4 bases, J lost 8 bases, and 18 bases lay in between. The CDR3 loop is CASSSRDEGFHSPLHF. CDR3 sequence (DNA): TGTGCCAGCAGCTCTAGAGACGAGGGTTTTCATTCACCCCTCCACTTT.

A single count supports this clonotype. This chain connects TRBV20-1 to TRBJ2-5; TRBD1 or TRBD2 may be the D gene (5 bases each). The CDR3 sequence is 15 residues long. Trimming stripped 1 base from V and 1 base from J, with 13 bases between. Germline V gene lookup returns CDR1 DFQATT and CDR2 SNEGSKA (reference sequence). The CDR3 nucleotides are TGCAGTGCTAGAGGGGGGTTGGGGACCCAAGAGACCCAGTACTTC. Its translation: CSARGGLGTQETQYF.

This clonotype was seen many times. The chain joins TRBV4-3 to TRBJ1-4; D not certain. This CDR3 is 13 amino acids long. V dropped 1 base and J dropped 7 bases, with 7 bases sitting between them. CDR1 LGHNA and CDR2 YSLEER come from the germline V gene. The CDR3 region is CASSQVGSEKLFF. The CDR3 coding sequence is TGCGCCAGCAGCCAAGTTGGGTCTGAAAAACTGTTTTTT.

In this sample, this clonotype turned up a few times. This chain links TRBV28 with TRBJ2-5; 8 bases fit TRBD1. Trimming took 5 bases from V and 5 from J; bases not matched to a gene: 7. This CDR3 is 14 amino acids long. Germline CDR1 reads MDHEN; CDR2 reads SYDVKM. The CDR3 reads CASSTRTGRETQYF. The CDR3 DNA sequence: TGTGCCAGCAGTACCCGGACAGGGAGGGAGACCCAGTACTTC.

J is TRBJ2-1 and V is TRBV11-1, with 9 bases identical to TRBD1. Trimming cost V 1 base and J 5 bases; bases outside gene matches: 3. Germline-derived CDR1 and CDR2 are SGHAT and FQDESV (reference sequence). This CDR3 has 15 amino acids. The CDR3 DNA follows: TGTGCCAGCAGCTTAGAGGACAGGGGCAACAATGAGCAGTTCTTC. It is translated as CASSLEDRGNNEQFF. Combining the CDR3 with reference TRBV11-1 and TRBJ2-1 gives the whole variable domain EAEVAQSPRYKITEKSQAVAFWCDPISGHATLYWYRQILGQGPELLVQFQDESVVDDSQLPKDRFSAERLKGVDSTLKIQPAELGDSAMYLCASSLEDRGNNEQFFGPGTRLTVL.

The genes are TRBV5-1 and TRBJ2-3, with 7 bases aligning to TRBD2. V lost 0 bases, J lost 4 bases, and 8 bases stayed unmatched. The V gene's germline CDR1 is SGHRS and CDR2 YFSETQ. CDR3 length: 16 amino acids. The CDR3 region is CASSLGGAGDADTQYF. In nucleotides, the CDR3 is TGCGCCAGCAGCTTGGGTGGGGCGGGAGACGCAGATACGCAGTATTTT.

This clonotype was seen many times. The chain uses TRBV20-1 and TRBJ1-4; no reliable D call. The germline CDR1 and CDR2 sequences are DFQATT and SNEGSKA (reference sequence). V was shortened by 6 bases and J by 8 bases, with 16 bases between the two germline ends. This CDR3 has 13 amino acids. CDR3 sequence reads: CSARNNREEKLFF. CDR3 sequence (DNA): TGCAGTGCCAGGAATAACCGGGAGGAAAAACTGTTTTTT.

This clonotype was observed at least ten times. The chain employs TRBV12-3 or TRBV12-4 and TRBJ1-1; TRBD1 might be the D (5 bases). Trimming removed 2 bases from V and 4 bases from J, with 8 bases in between. This CDR3 has 13 residues. The CDR3 reads CASSLQGGTEAFF. CDR3 DNA sequence: TGTGCCAGCAGTTTACAGGGAGGCACTGAAGCTTTCTTT.

The J gene is TRBJ1-6, the V gene TRBV28, with 7 bases matching TRBD1. Germline CDR1 and CDR2: MDHEN and SYDVKM. The CDR3 contains 15 residues. The V segment lost 7 bases and the J segment 7 bases; nucleotides outside the gene matches: 10. The CDR3 sequence is CASIYGGTENSPLHF. The CDR3 DNA reads TGTGCCAGCATCTATGGCGGGACAGAAAATTCACCCCTCCACTTT.

The chain uses TRBV19 and TRBJ1-1; possible D gene TRBD1, 5 bases. CDR3 length: 14 residues. The germline gives CDR1 LNHDA, CDR2 SQIVND (reference sequence). The V end was cut by 5 bases, the J end by 5 bases, with 15 bases between. The CDR3 nucleotides are TGTGCCAGTAGTCTATCACGGGGGAGGACTGAAGCTTTCTTT. Encoded protein: CASSLSRGRTEAFF.

The V gene is TRBV10-3, the J gene TRBJ1-1, with D possibly TRBD1 on 6 matching bases. V was clipped by 10 bases and J by 5 bases, with 14 bases between them. There are 12 residues in the CDR3. CDR1 is ENHRY and CDR2 is SYGVKD in the germline V gene. CDR3 region: CATGHRFTEAFF. The CDR3 DNA reads TGTGCCACGGGACATAGGTTTACTGAAGCTTTCTTT.

This clonotype was detected ten times or more. The rearrangement uses TRBV5-1 and TRBJ2-5, with D possibly being TRBD1 or TRBD2 (5 bases each). Trimming shortened V by 7 bases and J by 3 bases, and 16 bases separated the two germline ends. In germline, CDR1 is SGHRS, CDR2 YFSETQ. This CDR3 contains 14 residues. This chain's CDR3 is CASGVGDGEETQYF. CDR3 in DNA: TGCGCCAGCGGGGTAGGGGACGGAGAAGAGACCCAGTACTTC. The full variable domain, in which reference TRBV5-1 and TRBJ2-5 provide the parts outside the CDR3, is KAGVTQTPRYLIKTRGQQVTLSCSPISGHRSVSWYQQTPGQGLQFLFEYFSETQRNKGNFPGRFSGRQFSNSRSEMNVSTLELGDSALYLCASGVGDGEETQYFGPGTRLLVL.

This clonotype appeared many times. The V gene is TRBV7-2, the J gene TRBJ2-1, with a possible D match to TRBD2 (6 bases). Looked up from germline, CDR1 is SGHTA and CDR2 is FQGNSA. There are 15 residues in the CDR3. The V gene lost 6 bases and the J gene lost 0 bases, with 12 bases spanning the gap. CDR3 bases: TGTGCCAGCAGTCACGGGGGTGGCTCCTACAATGAGCAGTTCTTC. Amino acid sequence: CASSHGGGSYNEQFF.

The genes are TRBV10-3 and TRBJ2-5, with no clear D. This CDR3 region has 13 residues. Germline V gene lookup returns CDR1 ENHRY and CDR2 SYGVKD. The V and J ends lost 2 bases and 5 bases respectively, with 9 bases between them. CDR3 in DNA: TGTGCCATCAGTGAGGGTCGAGGTGAGACCCAGTACTTC. Protein sequence: CAISEGRGETQYF.

This sequence joins TRBV19 and TRBJ2-3; 9 bases match TRBD1. Per the germline V gene, CDR1 is LNHDA and CDR2 is SQIVND (reference sequence). V shed 6 bases, J shed 3 bases, and the junction held 4 bases outside the gene matches. The CDR3 runs to 14 residues. This chain's CDR3 is CASSWDRDTDTQYF. The CDR3, as DNA: TGTGCCAGTAGCTGGGACAGGGATACAGATACGCAGTATTTT.

The CDR3, as DNA: TGTGCCACCTCAAGCGGGGGGGACGACGAGCAGTACTTC. Its translation: CATSSGGDDEQYF. J is TRBJ2-7 and V is TRBV7-3, with 10 nucleotides matching TRBD2. The CDR3 has 13 residues. Germline lookup yields CDR1 SGHTA and CDR2 FQGTGA. The V and J ends lost 10 bases and 5 bases, in that order; junction bases with no gene match: 8.

The rearrangement joins TRBV7-8 to TRBJ1-2; D might be TRBD1 (5 bases). Germline values: CDR1 SGHVS, CDR2 FQNEAQ. Trimming removed 5 bases at V and 4 bases at J, with 14 bases between. The CDR3 extends over 14 amino acids. The CDR3 sequence: CASSQTTGPYGYTF. The CDR3 nucleotides read TGTGCCAGCAGCCAAACCACAGGCCCCTATGGCTACACCTTC.

Comment on this clonotype: One base away lies a much larger clone, so this may be a sequencing read error. V and J are TRBV5-5 and TRBJ1-4; D not certain. Germline assignment: CDR1 SGHKS and CDR2 YYEKEE (reference sequence). The CDR3 is made up of 13 amino acids. V was pared by 0 bases and J by 10 bases, with 10 bases between. The CDR3: CASSLEEIGKLFF. The CDR3 nucleotides are TGTGCCAGCAGCTTGGAGGAGATCGGAAAACTGTTTTTT. Based on the CDR3 plus reference TRBV5-5 and TRBJ1-4, the full variable domain is DAGVTQSPTHLIKTRGQQVTLRCSPISGHKSVSWYQQVLGQGPQFIFQYYEKEERGRGNFPDRFSARQFPNYSSELNVNALLLGDSALYLCASSLEEIGKLFFGSGTQLSVL.

This clonotype was seen only a few times. V is TRBV30 and J is TRBJ1-2; tentatively, D is TRBD1 (5 bases). This CDR3 is built from 16 residues. Germline-derived CDR1 and CDR2 are GTSNPN and SVGIG (reference sequence). V lost 0 bases and J lost 5, with 19 bases in between. In DNA form, the CDR3 reads TGTGCCTGGAGTGTACCTTACCTAAGGGGAATATATGGCTACACCTTC. Protein sequence: CAWSVPYLRGIYGYTF.

This clonotype was seen a handful of times. One end of the junction fails to match germline, which may point to a read error. This chain uses TRBV30 with TRBJ1-1; D not certain. Looked up from germline, CDR1 is GTSNPN and CDR2 is SVGIG (reference sequence). The CDR3 has 11 residues. The CDR3 protein is CAWRRSSESFF. The CDR3, as DNA: TGTGCCTGGAGAAGGAGCTCTGAATCTTTCTTT.